The sequence of this TCR beta chain was determined in a study of human T cells and chemical hapten exposure (dated by TCRdb to about 2021). As for the study more broadly: For sensitization, 2% DPC in acetone was applied to a 2 cm by 2 cm area of upper inner arm skin. Throughout the approximately 22-week study period, patients were also given weekly therapeutic DPC doses on the scalp. Patch testing was performed on the upper back with Finn chambers containing 0.01% DPC, and the patch tests were scored after 6 days according to International Contact Dermatitis Research Group standards. Alopecia areata with under or over 50% scalp involvement, alopecia totalis and alopecia universalis were represented in the patient cohort, which was mostly female. Libraries were pooled for sequencing, and per-sample TCR yields varied mainly because of small differences in library volumes within the pool. This study followed changes in the peripheral blood TCR repertoire in vivo during primary and secondary sensitization of alopecia patients to the hapten diphenylcyclopropenone (DPC). Blood samples were taken from patients before sensitization (week 0) and then at 2, 6 and about 24 weeks after DPC sensitization. For TCR sequencing, blood came from approximately 29 alopecia patients at anywhere from one to four time points (pre-sensitization, 2, 6 and 24 weeks).

What the research found in general, with its limitations: Because every patient had alopecia, a presumed autoimmune disease, the patients' immune response might differ from that of healthy individuals. DPC sensitization did not change how many TCRs were above 1 in 1000 frequency, and no evidence was found of alterations in global repertoire structure. Significantly more large CDR3 similarity clusters were formed by expanded TCRs than by pre-sensitization or healthy control sets, consistent with antigen-driven responses. After repeated subsampling, changes were observed in the strength of the expansion versus patch-test correlation and in the threshold at which the correlation became significant. Patch test score correlated positively with the number of PT1 expanded TCRs, reaching significance at thresholds 8, 16 and 32 but not at 4.

Receptors were amplified or captured by RACE. The instrument given in TCRdb is NextSeq 500. Library preparation attached unique molecular identifiers to individual cDNA molecules for quantitative, reproducible TCR counting. Both TCR alpha and TCR beta chains were sequenced from each blood RNA sample. As for the original processing: The median number of TCRs per sample was over 95,000, ranging from roughly 20,000 to 700,000. The Decombinator software suite was used to annotate the V, J and CDR3 of the TCR reads. Every sample was subsampled to the same number of TCRs (28,000) for the PS versus PT1 abundance plots. TCRs were defined as expanded if absent before sensitization and observed at least eight times at the 2-week time point. TCRdb trimmed public reads at Q25 via fastp, called clones via MiXCR and kept in-frame beta chains. CDR3 protein duplicates are merged, each entry listing the most common genes and DNA. The V and J calls reflect TCRdb's pipeline rather than the authors' work. The sample yields about 140,000 distinct CDR3 sequences; over 9.5% were counted once. The ten largest clonotypes hold approximately 1.3% of the sample.

Reading from cysteine to phenylalanine, the CDR3 counts 14 amino acids. Just the 42-base CDR3 DNA is kept, in frame starting at base 1. Deletion took 4 bases off V and 1 base off J, with a span of 11 bases between the germline ends. CDR1 and CDR2, per the germline V gene, are SGHVS and FQNEAQ. In the paper's terms, the time point label means: patch test 2, 6 weeks after DPC sensitization. The label giving this sample's treatment or condition can be read as: therapeutic diphenylcyclopropenone sensitization with weekly scalp DPC. Blood at each patch-test visit was drawn before the patch test was applied. Eligible patients were aged 18 to 70, diagnosed with alopecia, deemed suitable for DPC therapy, and excluded if pregnant. Total RNA was extracted from unfractionated whole blood that had been collected in Tempus Blood RNA tubes. As regards this clonotype: Its antigen has not been determined. Base-call qualities are not available, and no considerably larger clone is one nucleotide away.

Sequencing was performed on whole blood, taken in connection with sensitization to the hapten diphenylcyclopropenone (DPC). This TCR was recovered from a woman aged 45-65 years with alopecia areata. Some clones in this sample may be carry-over from other donors' samples. The rearranged segments are TRBV7-8 and TRBJ2-7; the D gene is perhaps TRBD1, from 5 matching bases. DNA sequence: TGTGCCAGCAGCTCACGGACAACTTCCTACGAGCAGTACTTC. Its protein product is CASSSRTTSYEQYF.